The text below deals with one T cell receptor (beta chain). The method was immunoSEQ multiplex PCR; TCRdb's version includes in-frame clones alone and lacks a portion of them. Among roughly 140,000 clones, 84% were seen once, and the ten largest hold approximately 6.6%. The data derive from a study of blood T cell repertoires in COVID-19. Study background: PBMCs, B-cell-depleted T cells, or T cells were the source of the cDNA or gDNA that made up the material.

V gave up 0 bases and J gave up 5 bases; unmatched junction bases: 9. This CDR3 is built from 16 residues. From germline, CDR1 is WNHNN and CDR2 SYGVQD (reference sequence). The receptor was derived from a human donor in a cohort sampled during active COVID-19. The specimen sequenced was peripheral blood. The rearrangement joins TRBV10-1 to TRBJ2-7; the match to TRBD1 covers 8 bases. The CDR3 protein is CASSESSGQGCNEQYF. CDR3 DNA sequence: TGCGCCAGCAGTGAGTCTTCCGGACAGGGCTGTAACGAGCAGTACTTC.